A selection of T cell receptor beta chains follows, all from one sample in a study of blood T cell repertoires in COVID-19. Profiling relied on immunoSEQ multiplex PCR, and the TCRdb table lists in-frame clones only, not all of them. The sample records under 250,000 clones, approximately 80% being singletons. Sequenced input: peripheral blood. These receptors originate from a woman between 18 and 30 years old with acute or convalescent COVID-19. Each CDR3 is given with its conserved first and last residue. Fields, in order: J gene, V gene, clone size, CDR3 length, CDR3 protein. A row's size may be missing; if present it is once, few, many or a size class.

>TRBJ2-1|TRBV3-1/TRBV3-2|few|16
CASSQERDYLVNEQFF
>TRBJ2-7|TRBV7-2|.|16
CASSLTGSGRVYEQYF
>TRBJ2-7|TRBV7-2|.|14
CASSLEQGSYEQYF
>TRBJ2-3|TRBV10-1|.|16
CASSERVGMIGDTQYF
>TRBJ1-2|TRBV11-2|.|13
CASSLDVEAGYTF
>TRBJ2-1|TRBV7-9|.|14
CASPFALTEINTFF
>TRBJ2-5|TRBV9|.|15
CASSDGGLHQETQYF
>TRBJ2-7|TRBV30|.|14
CAWSWTGGVYEQYF
>TRBJ2-5|TRBV7-9|.|15
CASSSGSSLLETQYF
>TRBJ2-5|TRBV6-5|.|13
CASRRQGQETQYF
>TRBJ2-6|TRBV19|once|16
CASSTGLISGANVLTF
>TRBJ2-1|TRBV7-3|.|15
CASSPYPGFNNEQFF
>TRBJ2-5|TRBV5-1|.|14
CASTSGTSAETQYF
>TRBJ1-2|TRBV6-2/TRBV6-3|.|14
CASSRGTWGYGYTF
>TRBJ2-7|TRBV21-1|.|12
CASRGQAYEQYF
>TRBJ1-5|TRBV27|.|17
CASSLRWGQGLGQPQHF
>TRBJ2-7|TRBV5-4|.|18
CASSSRPIIAGGAYEQYF
>TRBJ2-7|TRBV6-2/TRBV6-3|.|16
CASSYGQFGSFYEQYF
>TRBJ1-2|TRBV14|.|14
CASSPMTVNYGYTF
>TRBJ1-3|TRBV19|.|15
CASSFGRTSGNTIYF
>TRBJ2-7|TRBV6-1|many|16
CASSESSSGRAYEQYF
>TRBJ2-5|TRBV6-5|.|15
CASSYSLEGRETQYF
>TRBJ2-3|TRBV5-1|few|15
CASSPSGWNTDTQYF
>TRBJ2-1|TRBV11-3|many|18
CASSLETSAGGPGNEQFF
>TRBJ2-1|TRBV13|once|18
CASSLKVELRDREPQQFF
>TRBJ1-1|TRBV6-4|.|15
CASTPGAGLNTEAFF
>TRBJ2-7|TRBV30|few|13
CAWSGLAGDEQYF
>TRBJ2-5|TRBV3-1/TRBV3-2|once|14
CASSQSRGVETQYF
>TRBJ2-7|TRBV12-3/TRBV12-4|once|13
CASSWRHSYEQYF
>TRBJ1-1|TRBV30|.|12
CAWTIVLAEAFF
>TRBJ2-5|TRBV7-6|.|15
CASSPGLAGVETQYF
>TRBJ2-6|TRBV18|.|18
CASSQRTSALSGANVLTF
>TRBJ2-7|TRBV27|.|13
CASSVDRGLEQYF
>TRBJ1-1|TRBV18|once|18
CASSPQGGDVMTNTEAFF
>TRBJ2-3|TRBV5-4|.|15
CASSLGLAVTDTQYF
>TRBJ2-2|TRBV5-6|few|15
CASSFTGGATGELFF
>TRBJ2-5|TRBV19|.|15
CASRTTGSLLETQYF
>TRBJ1-2|TRBV6-5|.|14
CASSYSGVVSGYTF
>TRBJ1-5|TRBV7-2|.|14
CASSLDPGNQPQHF
>TRBJ1-2|TRBV7-2|.|13
CASSLGGDYGYTF
>TRBJ2-7|TRBV6-5|.|13
CASRQGQGYEQYF
>TRBJ1-2|TRBV4-2|.|15
CASSQDSERLYGYTF
>TRBJ1-2|TRBV29-1|few|19
CSVAPLYGPGDKQNYGYTF
>TRBJ1-6|TRBV7-8|once|18
CASSSRTGRPLDNSPLHF
>TRBJ1-2|TRBV2|.|14
CASSRLDRGYGYTF
>TRBJ2-1|TRBV10-2|.|14
CASSWAGGGNEQFF
>TRBJ1-1|TRBV10-3|.|13
CAIKTGPSTEAFF
>TRBJ1-1|TRBV28|.|16
CASSSPEGAMNTEAFF